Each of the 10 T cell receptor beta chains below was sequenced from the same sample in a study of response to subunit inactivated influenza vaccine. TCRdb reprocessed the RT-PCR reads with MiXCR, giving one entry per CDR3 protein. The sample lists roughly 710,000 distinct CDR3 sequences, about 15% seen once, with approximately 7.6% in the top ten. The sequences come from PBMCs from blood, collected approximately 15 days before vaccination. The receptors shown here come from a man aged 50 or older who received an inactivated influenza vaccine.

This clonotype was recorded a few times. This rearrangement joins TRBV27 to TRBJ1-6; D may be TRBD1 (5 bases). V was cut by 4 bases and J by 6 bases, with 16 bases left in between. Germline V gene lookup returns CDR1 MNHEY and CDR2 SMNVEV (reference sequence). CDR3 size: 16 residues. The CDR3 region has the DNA TGTGCCAGCAGTTCATGGGGCGGGGCAGTTAATTCACCCCTCCACTTT. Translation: CASSSWGGAVNSPLHF.

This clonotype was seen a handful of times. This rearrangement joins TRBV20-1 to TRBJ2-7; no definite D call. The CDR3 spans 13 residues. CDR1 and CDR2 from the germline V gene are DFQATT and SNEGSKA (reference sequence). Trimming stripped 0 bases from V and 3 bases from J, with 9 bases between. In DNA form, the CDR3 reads TGCAGTGCTAGAGATACTACGATCTACGAGCAGTACTTC. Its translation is CSARDTTIYEQYF.

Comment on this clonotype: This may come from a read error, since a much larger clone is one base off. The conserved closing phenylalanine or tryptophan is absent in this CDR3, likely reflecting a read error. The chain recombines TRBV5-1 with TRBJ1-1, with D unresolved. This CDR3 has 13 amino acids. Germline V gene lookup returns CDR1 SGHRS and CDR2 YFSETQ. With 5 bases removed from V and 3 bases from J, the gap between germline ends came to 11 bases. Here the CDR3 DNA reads TGCGCCAGCAGGGTCCAGCGGGACACTGAAGCTTTCTCT. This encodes CASRVQRDTEAFS.

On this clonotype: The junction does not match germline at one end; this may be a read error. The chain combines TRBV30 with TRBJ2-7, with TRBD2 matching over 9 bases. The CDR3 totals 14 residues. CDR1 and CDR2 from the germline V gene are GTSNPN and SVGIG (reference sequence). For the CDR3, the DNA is TGTGCCTGGAGTGTTGGTACCGCGCGGGAGGGCCGTTCCTTC. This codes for CAWSVGTAREGRSF.

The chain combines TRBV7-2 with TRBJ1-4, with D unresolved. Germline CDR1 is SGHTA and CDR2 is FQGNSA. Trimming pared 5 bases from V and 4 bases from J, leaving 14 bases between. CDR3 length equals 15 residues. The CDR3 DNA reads TGTGCCAGCAGCCTCTCTCCCGGCGTTAATGAAAAACTGTTTTTT. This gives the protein CASSLSPGVNEKLFF.

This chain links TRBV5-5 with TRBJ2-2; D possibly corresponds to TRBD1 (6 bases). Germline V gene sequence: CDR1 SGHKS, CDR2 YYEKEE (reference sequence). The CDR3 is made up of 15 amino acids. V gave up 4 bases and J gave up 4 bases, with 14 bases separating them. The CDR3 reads CASSPQGRGTGELFF. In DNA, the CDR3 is TGTGCCAGCAGCCCTCAGGGGCGAGGCACCGGGGAGCTGTTTTTT.

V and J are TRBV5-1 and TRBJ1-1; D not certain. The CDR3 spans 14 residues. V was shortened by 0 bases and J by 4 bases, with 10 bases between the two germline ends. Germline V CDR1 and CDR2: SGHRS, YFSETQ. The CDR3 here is CASSLEAHGTEAFF. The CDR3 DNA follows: TGCGCCAGCAGCTTGGAGGCCCATGGCACTGAAGCTTTCTTT. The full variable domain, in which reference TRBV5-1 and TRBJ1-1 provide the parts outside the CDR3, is KAGVTQTPRYLIKTRGQQVTLSCSPISGHRSVSWYQQTPGQGLQFLFEYFSETQRNKGNFPGRFSGRQFSNSRSEMNVSTLELGDSALYLCASSLEAHGTEAFFGQGTRLTVV.

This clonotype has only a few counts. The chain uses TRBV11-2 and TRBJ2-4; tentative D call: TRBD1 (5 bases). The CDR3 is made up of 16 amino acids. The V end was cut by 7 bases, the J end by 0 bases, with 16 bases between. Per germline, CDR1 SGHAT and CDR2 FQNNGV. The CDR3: CASTSYGQVAKNIQYF. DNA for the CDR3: TGTGCCAGCACCTCTTATGGACAAGTAGCCAAAAACATTCAGTACTTC.

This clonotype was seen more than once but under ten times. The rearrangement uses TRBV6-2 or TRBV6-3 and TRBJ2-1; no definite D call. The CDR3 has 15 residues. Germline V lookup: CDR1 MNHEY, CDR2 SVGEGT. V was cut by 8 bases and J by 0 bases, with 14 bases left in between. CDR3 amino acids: CASGNPAPSYNEQFF. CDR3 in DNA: TGTGCCAGCGGTAACCCCGCACCCTCCTACAATGAGCAGTTCTTC.

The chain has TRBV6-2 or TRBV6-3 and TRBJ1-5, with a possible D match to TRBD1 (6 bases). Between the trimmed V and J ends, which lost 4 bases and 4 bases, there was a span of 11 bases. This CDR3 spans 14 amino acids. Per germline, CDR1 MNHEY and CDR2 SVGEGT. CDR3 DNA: TGTGCCAGCAGTTTTCAGGGGAAGAATCAGCCCCAGCATTTT. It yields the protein CASSFQGKNQPQHF.